This T cell receptor beta chain was found in a study of shared clonotypes between healthy human individuals (dated by TCRdb to about 2020). Broadly, across the study: The cohort included a few men and two women between 18 and 49 years of age. For each donor, CD4 naive and CD4 memory were each run on three plates, CD8 naive on two plates, and CD8 memory on one plate. To estimate repertoire size and how much clonotypes are shared between individuals, the study performed deep sequencing of blood TCR repertoires from roughly five healthy adults. Different laboratories and diverse techniques were used to prepare libraries and sequence TCR repertoires, to increase sequencing depth and limit assay-specific biases. Each donor's leukapheresis produced roughly between about 0.8 and 8.9 billion PBMCs. What the research found in general, with its limitations: Incomplete sequencing was indicated by rarefaction of sorted-subset datasets, despite the large sequencing depth. Larger estimated clonotype richness was generally found for naive subsets than for memory subsets. The genetic and exposure-history diversity represented was limited by the small number of donors. Approximately 5% of naive CD4, 3.5% of naive CD8, 2.3% of memory CD4, and about 0.4% of memory CD8 clonotypes were shared across a few donors. Clonotypes shared by all four sorted-subset donors showed higher generation probabilities than non-shared clonotypes. Sampling was restricted to blood, and TCR repertoires in tissue are likely to differ from TCR repertoires in blood. Pairwise subsampling indicated that sequencing depth was expected to affect the degree of clonotype sharing among donors.

Using the deep immunoSEQ assay, multiplex PCR amplified TCR CDR3 regions from genomic DNA. Genomic DNA extracted from each cell subset was distributed evenly over all wells of several immunoSEQ 96-well plates, and each plate served as one replicate. For sorted subsets, 200 to 250 ng of genomic DNA, equivalent to around 30,000 T cell genomes, went into each replicate PCR. The purified libraries were quantified using a Qubit 3.0 fluorometer, sized with a Bioanalyzer 2100, and then quantified again using the KAPA Library Quantification kit. Every immunoSEQ 96-well plate was sequenced on a dedicated single-read 150-cycle Illumina NextSeq 550 flow cell. Per the source publication's procedure: Because only junctional sequences without quality scores were contained in the immunoSEQ output, filtering matching that applied to full-length reads could not be performed. To assign V/J genes and CDR3, sequences were annotated against IMGT germline references using PyIR, a Python wrapper for IgBLAST v1.9. Reads were removed for weak V/J assignments (E-value above 1e-6), missing CDR3, stop codons, out-of-frame junctions, or ambiguous translated residues. V3J clonotypes were defined as sequences sharing an identical inferred V gene, J gene, and CDR3 amino acid sequence. Percentage overlap between repertoires was computed as shared unique clonotypes divided by the size of the smaller repertoire. RTK rarefaction, the Chao1 estimator, and Recon v2.1 estimates of unobserved clonotypes were used to assess repertoire richness. Generation probabilities were computed with OLGA for all TCRbeta clonotypes obtained by the gDNA method from several donors. Held by TCRdb, this immuneACCESS table contains in-frame sequences only and omits some clones. Under half of the omission traces to an unresolved V gene where checked; the cause of the rest is unknown. Clonal size and the V and J genes are those of that table, whereas D and trimming came from the DNA. Here the sample has about 960,000 clones; approximately 76% occur a single time. The top ten clones comprise approximately 1.5% of the sample.

In this sample, this clone turned up a few times. Its antigen specificity is not known. Per-base qualities were not stored, and no clone one base away is much larger. The donors were healthy, HIV-negative adults who had no recently reported acute infections or vaccinations. Only Caucasian adults living in Nashville, Tennessee, USA were represented among the donors. CD4+ T cells were enriched through magnetic negative selection, after which naive cells were positively selected on CD45RA and the remaining negative fraction served as the memory subset. Blood was obtained by leukapheresis, after which PBMCs were separated by Ficoll-Histopaque density gradient centrifugation and cryopreserved in liquid nitrogen vapor phase. Analytical flow cytometry was used to check the purity and quantity of each magnetically sorted T cell population. Genomic DNA was isolated from each sorted fraction and quantified by UV absorbance on a Nanodrop 2000c.

Trimming at the junction amounts to 0 bases on V and 11 bases on J, and the germline ends lie 11 bases apart. The germline V gene (reference sequence) supplies CDR1 GTSNPN and CDR2 SVGIG. The CDR3, from cysteine to phenylalanine, totals 13 residues. The CDR3 DNA has 39 bases and is translated from base 1. The sequencing sample was made of memory CD4+ T cells sorted from blood. In light of the paper, this sample's cell subset or site label describes: CD45RA-negative fraction. The sequence is built from TRBV30 and TRBJ1-6; no confident D gene assignment can be made. The sequence came from a man between 18 and 29 years old in good health. This receptor carries the CDR3 CAWSVGSGAPLHF. The nucleotides read TGTGCCTGGAGTGTAGGCAGCGGAGCACCCCTCCACTTT.